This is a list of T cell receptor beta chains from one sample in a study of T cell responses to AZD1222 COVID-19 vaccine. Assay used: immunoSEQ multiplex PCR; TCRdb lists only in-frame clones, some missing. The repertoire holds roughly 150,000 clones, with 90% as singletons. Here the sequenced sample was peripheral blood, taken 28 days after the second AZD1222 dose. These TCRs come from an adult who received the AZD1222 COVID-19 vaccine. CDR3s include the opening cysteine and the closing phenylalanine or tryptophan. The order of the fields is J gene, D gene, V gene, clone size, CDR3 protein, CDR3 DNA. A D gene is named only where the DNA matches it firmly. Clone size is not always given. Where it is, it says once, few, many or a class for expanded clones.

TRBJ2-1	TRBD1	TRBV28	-	CASSLPGTGVYEQFF	TGTGCCAGCAGTTTACCCGGGACAGGAGTCTATGAGCAGTTCTTC
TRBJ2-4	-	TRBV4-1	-	CASSQDWRGATKNIQYF	TGCGCCAGCAGCCAAGACTGGAGGGGGGCAACCAAAAACATTCAGTACTTC
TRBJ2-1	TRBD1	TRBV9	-	CASSGTGNEQFF	TGTGCCAGCAGCGGGACAGGGAATGAGCAGTTCTTC
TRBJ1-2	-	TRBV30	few	CAWTRRGHGYTF	TGTGCCTGGACCCGGAGGGGACATGGCTACACCTTC
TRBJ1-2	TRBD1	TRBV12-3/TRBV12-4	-	CASSLGDRYGYTF	TGTGCCAGCAGTTTAGGGGACAGGTATGGCTACACCTTC
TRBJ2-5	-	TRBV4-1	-	CASSQEDGGGTQYF	TGCGCCAGCAGCCAAGAGGACGGGGGAGGGACCCAGTACTTC
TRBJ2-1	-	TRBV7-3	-	CASSLRGTLFHEQFF	TGTGCCAGCAGCCTCCGGGGCACGCTTTTCCATGAGCAGTTCTTC
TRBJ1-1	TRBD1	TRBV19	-	CASSKDRGTEAFF	TGTGCCAGTAGTAAGGACAGGGGGACTGAAGCTTTCTTT
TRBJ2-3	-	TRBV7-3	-	CASSLMGHGTDTQYF	TGTGCCAGCAGCTTAATGGGACACGGGACAGATACGCAGTATTTT
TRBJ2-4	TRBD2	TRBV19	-	CASSIAGLAVNIQYF	TGTGCCAGTAGTATAGCGGGACTAGCCGTAAACATTCAGTACTTC
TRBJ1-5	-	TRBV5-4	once	CASSQGSNQPQHF	TGTGCCAGCTCGCAGGGGAGCAATCAGCCCCAGCATTTT
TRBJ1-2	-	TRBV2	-	CASSVGAGYTF	TGTGCCAGCTCCGTCGGCGCGGGCTACACCTTC
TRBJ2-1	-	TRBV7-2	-	CASSTSDGGHEQFF	TGTGCCAGCAGCACCTCGGACGGGGGCCATGAGCAGTTCTTC
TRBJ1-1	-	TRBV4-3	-	CASSRWTADRSEAFF	TGCGCCAGCAGCCGCTGGACCGCCGATAGATCTGAAGCTTTCTTT
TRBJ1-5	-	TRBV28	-	CASSSGRRQPQHF	TGTGCCAGCAGCTCAGGGAGACGGCAGCCCCAGCATTTT
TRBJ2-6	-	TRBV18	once	CASSPLQGSSGANVLTF	TGTGCCAGCTCACCATTACAGGGAAGCTCTGGGGCCAACGTCCTGACTTTC
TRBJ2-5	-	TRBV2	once	CASTADQETQYF	TGTGCCAGCACGGCGGACCAAGAGACCCAGTACTTC
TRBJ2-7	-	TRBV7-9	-	CASSQSRSVAWEEQYF	TGTGCCAGCAGCCAAAGTCGATCAGTCGCTTGGGAAGAGCAGTACTTC
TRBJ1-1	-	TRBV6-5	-	CASSYSTMGPEAFF	TGTGCCAGCAGTTACTCAACCATGGGGCCTGAAGCTTTCTTT
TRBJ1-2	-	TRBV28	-	CASTPRPSGGYTF	TGTGCCAGCACTCCTCGGCCTAGCGGCGGCTACACCTTC
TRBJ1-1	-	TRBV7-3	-	CASSLTHTTNTEAFF	TGTGCCAGCAGCTTAACCCACACGACGAACACTGAAGCTTTCTTT
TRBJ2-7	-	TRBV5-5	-	CASSLGGDGYYEQYF	TGTGCCAGCAGCCTAGGAGGGGACGGATACTACGAGCAGTACTTC
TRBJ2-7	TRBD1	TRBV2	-	CASSEALLGTETYEQYF	TGTGCCAGCAGTGAAGCGCTTCTCGGGACAGAAACCTACGAGCAGTACTTC
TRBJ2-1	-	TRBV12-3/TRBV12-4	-	CASSLTSYNEQFF	TGTGCCAGCAGTTTAACCAGTTACAATGAGCAGTTCTTC
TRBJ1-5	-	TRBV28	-	CASSLSRVDQPQHF	TGTGCCAGCAGTTTAAGCCGGGTCGATCAGCCCCAGCATTTT
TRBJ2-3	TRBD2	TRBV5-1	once	CASSLGLTGSTDTQYF	TGCGCCAGCAGCCTGGGACTAACAGGTAGCACAGATACGCAGTATTTT
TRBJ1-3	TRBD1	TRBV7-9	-	CASSFTGGSGNTIYF	TGTGCCAGCAGCTTTACAGGGGGCTCAGGAAACACCATATATTTT
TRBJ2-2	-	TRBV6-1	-	CASSEVPTPGTGELFF	TGTGCCAGCAGTGAAGTACCTACGCCGGGCACCGGGGAGCTGTTTTTT
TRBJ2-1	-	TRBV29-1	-	CSVRGVLRNEQFF	TGCAGCGTTAGGGGGGTGTTGCGCAATGAGCAGTTCTTC
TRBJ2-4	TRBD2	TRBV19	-	CASSMRFGTSGGAGNIQYF	TGTGCCAGTAGTATGCGTTTTGGGACTAGCGGGGGGGCCGGGAACATTCAGTACTTC
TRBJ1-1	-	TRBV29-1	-	CSGGGTEAFF	TGCAGCGGGGGAGGCACTGAAGCTTTCTTT
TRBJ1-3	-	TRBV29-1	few	CSVERADRSRNTIYF	TGCAGCGTGGAGAGGGCAGACCGCTCTCGAAACACCATATATTTT
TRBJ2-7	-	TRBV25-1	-	CASSVRSGARYEQYF	TGTGCCAGCAGTGTTCGCTCGGGGGCACGGTACGAGCAGTACTTC
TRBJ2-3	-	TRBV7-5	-	CARSVNSTTDTQYF	TGTGCCAGAAGCGTAAACTCGACCACAGATACGCAGTATTTT